This T cell receptor beta chain emerged from a study of T cells after yellow fever vaccination. CDR3 size: 17 residues. A single record per CDR3 protein comes from TCRdb applying MiXCR to the 5' RACE reads. The table records about 300,000 distinct CDR3 sequences, 4% of them present only once. This chain connects TRBV3-2 to TRBJ2-1; the table's D call, TRBD2, has no DNA check behind it. TRBV3-2 is described as a pseudogene. The material sequenced was PBMCs, taken 5 days after the yellow fever booster vaccination. This clonotype was sampled from a man between 18 and 29 years old who received the YFV17D yellow fever vaccine. The CDR3 here is CASSLDLEVVLAGAGVF. In DNA, the CDR3 is TGTGCCAGCAGCCTAGATCTCGAGGTGGTACTAGCGGGGGCCGGGGTCTTC.